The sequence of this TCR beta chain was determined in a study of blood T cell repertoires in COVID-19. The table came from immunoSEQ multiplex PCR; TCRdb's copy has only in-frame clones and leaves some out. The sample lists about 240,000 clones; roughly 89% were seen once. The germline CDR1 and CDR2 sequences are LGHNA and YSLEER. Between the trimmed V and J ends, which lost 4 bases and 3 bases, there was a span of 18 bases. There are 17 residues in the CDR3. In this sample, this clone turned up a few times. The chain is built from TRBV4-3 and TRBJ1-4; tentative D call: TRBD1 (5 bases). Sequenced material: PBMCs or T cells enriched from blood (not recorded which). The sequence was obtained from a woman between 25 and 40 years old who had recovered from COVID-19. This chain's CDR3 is CASSRGVLGRSNEKLFF. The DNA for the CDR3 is TGCGCCAGCAGCCGGGGGGTCCTGGGAAGATCTAATGAAAAACTGTTTTTT.